One sample yielded the 29 T cell receptor beta chains listed below, sequenced in a study of human T cells and chemical hapten exposure. TCRdb reprocessed the RACE reads via MiXCR and lists one record per CDR3 protein. Here the sample spans 120,000 to 150,000 distinct CDR3 sequences, approximately 12% being singletons. Time point described: patch test 2, 6 weeks after DPC sensitization. Treatment specified: therapeutic diphenylcyclopropenone sensitization with weekly scalp DPC. The source material was whole blood, sampled in connection with sensitization to the hapten diphenylcyclopropenone (DPC). The receptors originated from a woman aged 50 to 60 with alopecia areata. Some clones in this sample may be carry-over from other donors' samples.

This clonotype was counted between two and nine times. The V call is TRBV20-1, the J call TRBJ1-6; no firm D call. Per germline, CDR1 DFQATT and CDR2 SNEGSKA (reference sequence). Trimming cost V 5 bases and J 5 bases, with 13 bases left between them. The CDR3 sequence is 14 residues long. The CDR3 loop reads CSAVSGPNNSPLHF. CDR3 sequence (DNA): TGCAGTGCTGTCTCCGGGCCTAATAATTCACCCCTCCACTTT.

This clonotype was observed at least ten times. Written as DNA, the CDR3 is TGTGCCAGCAGCGTAGGATCGGGGGGGTACAATGAGCAGTTCTTC. Protein product: CASSVGSGGYNEQFF. The rearrangement uses TRBV9 and TRBJ2-1; TRBD2 matches at 8 bases. Germline V gene sequence: CDR1 SGDLS, CDR2 YYNGEE. This CDR3 comprises 15 residues. Unmatched junction bases numbered 3, after V lost 0 bases and J lost 4 bases. Drawing the rest from reference TRBV9 and TRBJ2-1, the complete variable domain is DSGVTQTPKHLITATGQRVTLRCSPRSGDLSVYWYQQSLDQGLQFLIQYYNGEERAKGNILERFSAQQFPDLHSELNLSSLELGDSALYFCASSVGSGGYNEQFFGPGTRLTVL.

This CDR3 is CASTLRGSSGSHEQYF. For the CDR3, the DNA is TGTGCCAGCACCCTTCGAGGGTCTAGCGGGAGCCACGAGCAGTACTTC. The genes are TRBV7-2 and TRBJ2-7, with 10 bases lining up with TRBD2. The CDR3 has 16 amino acids. The germline V gene has CDR1 SGHTA and CDR2 FQGNSA. Trimming took 7 bases from V and 5 from J; bases not matched to a gene: 14.

The chain combines TRBV28 with TRBJ2-7; 14 nucleotides align to TRBD2. The CDR3 is 13 residues long. CDR1 MDHEN and CDR2 SYDVKM come from the germline V gene. The ends lost 6 bases at V and 12 bases at J; junction bases unmatched: 7. The CDR3: CASRRLAGGRGYF. The CDR3 DNA reads TGTGCCAGCAGGCGACTAGCGGGAGGGCGGGGGTACTTC.

This clonotype was detected a few times. The chain recombines TRBV10-3 with TRBJ1-5; D uncertain. This CDR3 has 15 residues. Per the germline V gene, CDR1 is ENHRY and CDR2 is SYGVKD. The germline V and J ends were trimmed by 9 bases and 1 base, with 16 bases remaining between them. The CDR3 region has the DNA TGTGCCATTAAGATGGACCTCTCCAGCAATCAGCCCCAGCATTTT. This codes for CAIKMDLSSNQPQHF.

In this sample, this clonotype turned up many times. This chain connects TRBV20-1 to TRBJ2-7; a weak D match, TRBD1 (5 bases). The germline CDR1 and CDR2 sequences are DFQATT and SNEGSKA (reference sequence). The CDR3 is made up of 11 amino acids. The CDR3 DNA is TGCAGCCGACAGAGGTCCGGCGAGCAGTACTTC. Its translation is CSRQRSGEQYF.

This clonotype was seen a few times. Sequence at one end of the junction differs from germline and may be a read error. This sequence joins TRBV28 and TRBJ1-5, with a tentative D call TRBD1 (6 bases). Per germline, CDR1 MDHEN and CDR2 SYDVKM. The CDR3 is made up of 11 amino acids. CDR3 protein: CASRGQPAMDF. CDR3 sequence (DNA): TGTGCCAGCAGGGGACAACCCGCGATGGATTTT.

The rearrangement links TRBV12-3 or TRBV12-4 to TRBJ2-5; D ambiguous. The CDR3 is made up of 14 amino acids. V dropped 1 base and J dropped 4 bases, with 10 bases sitting between them. CDR3 in DNA: TGTGCCAGCAGTTTAGGGGCCGGTTCAGAGACCCAGTACTTC. Translation: CASSLGAGSETQYF.

This clonotype was detected ten times or more. V is TRBV20-1 and J is TRBJ1-5; no clear D gene. With 1 base removed from V and 1 base from J, the gap between germline ends came to 11 bases. CDR3 length: 15 residues. Germline V CDR1 and CDR2: DFQATT, SNEGSKA (reference sequence). The CDR3 DNA follows: TGCAGTGCTAGAGGACGCATGGGGAGCAATCAGCCCCAGCATTTT. It specifies CSARGRMGSNQPQHF.

This clonotype was detected a few times. The chain uses TRBV7-9 and TRBJ2-1; tentatively, D is TRBD2 (7 bases). Per the germline V gene, CDR1 is SEHNR and CDR2 is FQNEAQ (reference sequence). CDR3 length: 16 residues. V shed 3 bases and J shed 7 bases, with 19 bases lying between them. DNA for the CDR3: TGTGCCAGCAGCTTCCCGCTCGGGGGGCGAGGGAATGAGCAGTTCTTC. Translating it yields CASSFPLGGRGNEQFF.

The chain uses TRBV10-1 and TRBJ2-1, with unresolved D. From germline, CDR1 is WNHNN and CDR2 SYGVQD (reference sequence). V was cut by 3 bases and J by 8 bases, with 11 bases left in between. This CDR3 has 13 amino acids. The CDR3 region is CASSDFSADEQFF. CDR3 coding DNA: TGCGCCAGCAGTGATTTCTCGGCGGATGAGCAGTTCTTC.

The chain recombines TRBV12-3 or TRBV12-4 with TRBJ2-3, with D perhaps matching TRBD2 (6 bases). This CDR3 has 14 amino acids. The V end lost 1 base, the J end lost 4 bases, and 9 bases lay between the germline ends. The CDR3 sequence: CASSLGGDSDTQYF. The DNA for the CDR3 is TGTGCCAGCAGTTTAGGGGGGGATTCAGATACGCAGTATTTT.

In this sample, this clonotype turned up many times. The chain links TRBV6-6 to TRBJ2-5, with D possibly being TRBD2 (5 bases). Deletions cut 7 bases from V and 5 bases from J, with 20 bases between. The CDR3 contains 15 residues. CDR1 and CDR2 (germline): MNHNY, SVGAGI (reference sequence). CDR3 in amino acids: CASTPGWTGVETQYF. CDR3 DNA: TGTGCCAGCACCCCCGGGTGGACTGGGGTGGAGACCCAGTACTTC.

This clonotype was detected many times. The CDR3 DNA reads as TGTGCTAGTGGTCGGACGACTAGCTTTGAGACCCAGTACTTC. Translated: CASGRTTSFETQYF. This rearrangement joins TRBV12-5 to TRBJ2-5, with 7 bases aligning to TRBD2. CDR1 LGHNT and CDR2 FRNRAP come from the germline V gene. The CDR3 loop spans 14 amino acids. After removal of 5 bases from V and 5 bases from J, the junction contained 8 bases not matched to a gene.

This clonotype showed up just a few times. The chain's CDR3 is CASSLPVGAASSYEQYF. As DNA, the CDR3 is TGTGCCAGCAGCTTGCCAGTCGGGGCGGCCAGCTCCTACGAGCAGTACTTC. The chain uses TRBV7-9 and TRBJ2-7; D is tentatively TRBD1 or TRBD2 (5 bases each). The length of the CDR3 is 17 residues. Germline-derived CDR1 and CDR2 are SEHNR and FQNEAQ (reference sequence). Trimming pared 3 bases from V and 0 bases from J, leaving 18 bases between.

There are many counts of this clonotype. This rearrangement joins TRBV9 to TRBJ2-1; 10 nucleotides match TRBD2. Germline V gene lookup returns CDR1 SGDLS and CDR2 YYNGEE. Trimming at V came to 4 bases and at J to 6 bases, leaving 10 bases not matched to a gene. The CDR3 totals 16 residues. The CDR3 here is CASSPPQREGGNEQFF. The CDR3 coding sequence is TGTGCCAGCAGCCCCCCCCAGCGGGAGGGGGGCAATGAGCAGTTCTTC.

This clonotype was counted at least ten times. V gene TRBV27 combines with J gene TRBJ2-7; D may correspond to TRBD1 or TRBD2 (6 bases each). Germline V gene lookup returns CDR1 MNHEY and CDR2 SMNVEV (reference sequence). This CDR3 region has 15 residues. Trimming cost V 4 bases and J 0 bases, with 13 bases left between them. This chain's CDR3 is CASSSLGGLSYEQYF. The CDR3 DNA sequence: TGTGCCAGCAGTTCCTTGGGGGGCCTCTCCTACGAGCAGTACTTC.

This clonotype was observed at least ten times. V is TRBV18 and J is TRBJ2-6; 10 nucleotides agree with TRBD1. J was trimmed by 2 bases and V by 3 bases; bases with no gene match: 4. The CDR3 has 17 residues. In germline, CDR1 is KGHSH, CDR2 LQKENI. The CDR3 is CASSPRQGATGANVLTF. For the CDR3, the DNA is TGTGCCAGCTCACCGAGACAGGGGGCCACTGGGGCCAACGTCCTGACTTTC.

The rearrangement joins TRBV7-2 to TRBJ2-4, with TRBD2 matching 7 bases. There are 16 residues in the CDR3. V shed 5 bases, J shed 0 bases, and the junction held 7 bases outside the gene matches. Germline V gene data show CDR1 as SGHTA and CDR2 as FQGNSA. The CDR3 nucleotides read TGTGCCAGCAGCCCCCGGGAGGAGGTAGCCAAAAACATTCAGTACTTC. Translated: CASSPREEVAKNIQYF.

This clonotype was observed a handful of times. The CDR3 nucleotides are TGCGCCAGCAGCCTAAACAGGGGGTTGACTGAAGCTTTCTTT. It specifies CASSLNRGLTEAFF. The chain links TRBV4-3 to TRBJ1-1; TRBD1 matches at 8 bases. After removal of 4 bases from V and 5 bases from J, the junction contained 6 bases not matched to a gene. Germline values: CDR1 LGHNA, CDR2 YSLEER. The CDR3 contains 14 residues.

This clonotype has only a few counts. The genes are TRBV11-2 and TRBJ2-3; possible D gene TRBD1, 5 bases. The V gene lost 2 bases and the J gene lost 1 base, with 10 bases spanning the gap. Germline V gives CDR1 SGHAT, CDR2 FQNNGV. The length of the CDR3 is 15 residues. CDR3 in DNA: TGTGCCAGCAGCTTACAGGGCCTGGGCACAGATACGCAGTATTTT. Translated: CASSLQGLGTDTQYF.

The gene calls are TRBV11-2 and TRBJ1-1; D call uncertain. Germline CDR1 reads SGHAT; CDR2 reads FQNNGV. There are 14 residues in the CDR3. V was clipped by 4 bases and J by 1 base, with 10 bases between them. The CDR3 DNA reads TGTGCCAGCAGCTCCCTACACTGGAACACTGAAGCTTTCTTT. Translating it yields CASSSLHWNTEAFF.

The V and J genes are TRBV29-1 and TRBJ1-6; 10 nucleotides align to TRBD1. CDR1 and CDR2 (germline): SQVTM, ANQGSEA. The CDR3 spans 14 residues. Unmatched junction bases numbered 6, after V lost 5 bases and J lost 8 bases. The DNA of the CDR3 is TGCAGCGTTCGGGACAGGGGATCCTATTCACCCCTCCACTTT. Protein sequence: CSVRDRGSYSPLHF.

In the case of this clonotype: A read error may account for a junction end that differs from germline. This rearrangement joins TRBV28 to TRBJ2-7; 8 bases line up with TRBD1. CDR3 length: 14 amino acids. In germline, CDR1 is MDHEN, CDR2 SYDVKM. CDR3 in amino acids: CASRSTGAPYELYF. The CDR3 bases are TGTGCCAGCAGATCGACAGGGGCCCCCTACGAGCTGTACTTC.

On this clonotype: One base away lies a much larger clone, so this may be a sequencing read error. The V gene is TRBV20-1, the J gene TRBJ2-7; D tentatively fits TRBD1 or TRBD2 (5 bases each). CDR3 size: 14 residues. The V end lost 5 bases, the J end lost 0 bases, and 14 bases lay between the germline ends. Germline CDR1 is DFQATT and CDR2 is SNEGSKA (reference sequence). CDR3 coding DNA: TGCAGTGCTTGGGACGGATTGGGCTCCTACGAGCAGTACTTC. Its protein is CSAWDGLGSYEQYF.

This clonotype is a singleton in its sample. The gene calls are TRBV28 and TRBJ2-1; TRBD2 agrees at 8 bases. The J segment lost 10 bases and the V segment lost 6 bases, leaving 14 bases of the junction unmatched. Germline assignment: CDR1 MDHEN and CDR2 SYDVKM. CDR3 length: 15 amino acids. As DNA, the CDR3 is TGTGCCAGCAGGTACGGTAGCGGGATGGCCCTAGAGCAGTTCTTC. Its protein product is CASRYGSGMALEQFF. Looking up the rest from reference TRBV28 and TRBJ2-1 gives the full variable domain: DVKVTQSSRYLVKRTGEKVFLECVQDMDHENMFWYRQDPGLGLRLIYFSYDVKMKEKGDIPEGYSVSREKKERFSLILESASTNQTSMYLCASRYGSGMALEQFFGPGTRLTVL.

The V gene is TRBV11-2, the J gene TRBJ2-5; no firm D call. CDR3 size: 15 residues. CDR1 and CDR2 from the germline V gene are SGHAT and FQNNGV. Trimming took 0 bases from V and 4 from J, leaving 12 bases between them. CDR3 protein: CASSLDRLLGETQYF. The CDR3, as DNA: TGTGCCAGCAGCTTAGATCGCCTCCTGGGAGAGACCCAGTACTTC.

This clonotype showed up many times. The chain links TRBV2 to TRBJ2-4; possibly TRBD1 or TRBD2 for D (6 bases each). The CDR3 is made up of 13 amino acids. Germline V CDR1 and CDR2: SNHLY, FYNNEI. Deletions cut 10 bases from V and 4 bases from J, with 14 bases between. The CDR3 reads CATGGLGKNIQYF. The CDR3 region has the DNA TGTGCCACCGGGGGCCTGGGGAAAAACATTCAGTACTTC. The entire variable domain, with the rest obtained from reference TRBV2 and TRBJ2-4, is as follows: EPEVTQTPSHQVTQMGQEVILRCVPISNHLYFYWYRQILGQKVEFLVSFYNNEISEKSEIFDDQFSVERPDGSNFTLKIRSTKLEDSAMYFCATGGLGKNIQYFGAGTRLSVL.

In its sample, this clonotype was seen a few times. The rearrangement joins TRBV13 to TRBJ2-1, with D hard to call. CDR1 is PRHDT, CDR2 FYEKMQ, per germline (reference sequence). V was pared by 4 bases and J by 9 bases, with 16 bases between. The CDR3 extends over 14 amino acids. The CDR3 region has the DNA TGTGCCAGCAGCTACCGGGCTGGTCGCGGTGAGCAGTTCTTC. This gives the protein CASSYRAGRGEQFF.